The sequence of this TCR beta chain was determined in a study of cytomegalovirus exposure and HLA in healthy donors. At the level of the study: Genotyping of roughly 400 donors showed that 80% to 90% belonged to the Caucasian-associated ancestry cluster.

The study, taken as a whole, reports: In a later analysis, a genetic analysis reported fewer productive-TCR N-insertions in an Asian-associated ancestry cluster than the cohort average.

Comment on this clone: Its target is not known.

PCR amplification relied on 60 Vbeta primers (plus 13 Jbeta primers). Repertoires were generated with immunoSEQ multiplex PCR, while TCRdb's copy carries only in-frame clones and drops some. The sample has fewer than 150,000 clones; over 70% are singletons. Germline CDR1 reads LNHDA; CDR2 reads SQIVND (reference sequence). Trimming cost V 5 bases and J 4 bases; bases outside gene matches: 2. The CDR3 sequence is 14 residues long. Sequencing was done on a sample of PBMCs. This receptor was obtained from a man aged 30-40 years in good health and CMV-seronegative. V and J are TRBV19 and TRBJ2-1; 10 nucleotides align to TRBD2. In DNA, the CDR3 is TGTGCCAGTAGTCTTAGCGGGGGGTACAATGAGCAGTTCTTC. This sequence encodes CASSLSGGYNEQFF. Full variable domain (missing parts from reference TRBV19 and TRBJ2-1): DGGITQSPKYLFRKEGQNVTLSCEQNLNHDAMYWYRQDPGQGLRLIYYSQIVNDFQKGDIAEGYSVSREKKESFPLTVTSAQKNPTAFYLCASSLSGGYNEQFFGPGTRLTVL.